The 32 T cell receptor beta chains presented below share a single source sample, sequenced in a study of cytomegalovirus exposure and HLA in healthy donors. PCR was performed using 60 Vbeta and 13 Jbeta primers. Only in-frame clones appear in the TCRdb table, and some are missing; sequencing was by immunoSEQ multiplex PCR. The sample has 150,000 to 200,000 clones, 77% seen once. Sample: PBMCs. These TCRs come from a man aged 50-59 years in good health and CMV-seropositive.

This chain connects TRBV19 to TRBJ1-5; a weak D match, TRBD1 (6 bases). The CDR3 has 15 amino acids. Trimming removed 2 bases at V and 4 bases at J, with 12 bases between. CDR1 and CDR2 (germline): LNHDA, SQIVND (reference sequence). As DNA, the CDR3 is TGTGCCAGTAGTATATTCGGACAGAATAATCAGCCCCAGCATTTT. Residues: CASSIFGQNNQPQHF.

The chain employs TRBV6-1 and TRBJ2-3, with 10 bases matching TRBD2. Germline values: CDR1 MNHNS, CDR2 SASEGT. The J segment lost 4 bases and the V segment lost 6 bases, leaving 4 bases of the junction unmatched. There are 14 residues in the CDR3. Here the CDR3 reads CASRERGGSDTQYF. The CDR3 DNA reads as TGTGCCAGCAGAGAGCGGGGGGGCTCAGATACGCAGTATTTT.

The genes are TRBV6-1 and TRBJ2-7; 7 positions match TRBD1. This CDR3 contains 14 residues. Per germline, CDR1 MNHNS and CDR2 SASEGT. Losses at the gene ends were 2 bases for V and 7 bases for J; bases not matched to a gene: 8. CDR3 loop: CASSELGGSGEQYF. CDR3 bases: TGTGCCAGCAGTGAACTAGGGGGCAGTGGGGAGCAGTACTTC.

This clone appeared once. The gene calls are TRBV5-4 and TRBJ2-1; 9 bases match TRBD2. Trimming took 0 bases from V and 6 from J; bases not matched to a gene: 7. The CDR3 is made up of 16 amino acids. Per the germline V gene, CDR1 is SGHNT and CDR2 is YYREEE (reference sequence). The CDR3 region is CASSLAGAGGRNEQFF. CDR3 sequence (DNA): TGTGCCAGCAGCTTGGCCGGTGCGGGGGGGCGCAATGAGCAGTTCTTC.

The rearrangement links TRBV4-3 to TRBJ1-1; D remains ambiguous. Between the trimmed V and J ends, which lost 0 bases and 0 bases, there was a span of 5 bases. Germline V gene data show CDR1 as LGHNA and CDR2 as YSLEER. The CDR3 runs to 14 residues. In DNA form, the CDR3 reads TGCGCCAGCAGCCAAGATGTCTTGAACACTGAAGCTTTCTTT. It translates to CASSQDVLNTEAFF.

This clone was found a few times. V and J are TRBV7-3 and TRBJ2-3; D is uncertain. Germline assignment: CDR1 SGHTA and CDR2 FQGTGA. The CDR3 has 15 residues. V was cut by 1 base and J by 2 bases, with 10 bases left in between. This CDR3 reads CASSLSPVLTDTQYF. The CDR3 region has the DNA TGTGCCAGCAGCTTAAGCCCAGTTCTCACAGATACGCAGTATTTT.

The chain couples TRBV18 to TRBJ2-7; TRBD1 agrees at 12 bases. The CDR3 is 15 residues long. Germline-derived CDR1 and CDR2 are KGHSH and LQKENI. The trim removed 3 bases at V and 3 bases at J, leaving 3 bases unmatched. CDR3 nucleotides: TGTGCCAGCTCACCGGGGACAGGGGGCGTCTACGAGCAGTACTTC. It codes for CASSPGTGGVYEQYF.

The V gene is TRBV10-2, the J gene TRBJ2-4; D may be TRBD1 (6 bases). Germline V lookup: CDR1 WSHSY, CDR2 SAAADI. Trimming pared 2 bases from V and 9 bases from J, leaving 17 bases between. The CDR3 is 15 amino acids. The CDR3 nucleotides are TGCGCCAGCAGTGAGGGGGGACACTTTAACATCATTCAGTACTTC. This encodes CASSEGGHFNIIQYF.

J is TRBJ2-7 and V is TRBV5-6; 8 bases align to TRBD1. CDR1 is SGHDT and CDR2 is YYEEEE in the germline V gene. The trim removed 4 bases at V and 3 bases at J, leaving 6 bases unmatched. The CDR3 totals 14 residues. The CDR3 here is CASSVPGGGYEQYF. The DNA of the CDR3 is TGTGCCAGCAGCGTTCCAGGGGGCGGCTACGAGCAGTACTTC. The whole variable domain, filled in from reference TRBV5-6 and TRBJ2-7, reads DAGVTQSPTHLIKTRGQQVTLRCSPKSGHDTVSWYQQALGQGPQFIFQYYEEEERQRGNFPDRFSGHQFPNYSSELNVNALLLGDSALYLCASSVPGGGYEQYFGPGTRLTVT.

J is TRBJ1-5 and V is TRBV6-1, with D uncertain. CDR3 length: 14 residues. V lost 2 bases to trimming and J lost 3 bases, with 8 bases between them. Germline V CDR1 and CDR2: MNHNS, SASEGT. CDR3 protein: CASSELSVNQPQHF. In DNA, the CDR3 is TGTGCCAGCAGTGAATTGAGTGTCAATCAGCCCCAGCATTTT.

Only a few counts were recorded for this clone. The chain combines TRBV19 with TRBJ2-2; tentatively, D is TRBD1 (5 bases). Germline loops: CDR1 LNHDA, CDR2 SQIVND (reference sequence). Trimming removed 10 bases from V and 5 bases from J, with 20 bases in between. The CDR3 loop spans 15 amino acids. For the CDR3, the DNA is TGTGCCACCCGGAGTCTCCCGGACAATACCGGGGAGCTGTTTTTT. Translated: CATRSLPDNTGELFF.

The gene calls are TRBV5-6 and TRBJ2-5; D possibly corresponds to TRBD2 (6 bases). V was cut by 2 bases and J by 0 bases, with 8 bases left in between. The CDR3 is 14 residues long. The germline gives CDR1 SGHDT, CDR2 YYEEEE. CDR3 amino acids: CASSFGGYQETQYF. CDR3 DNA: TGTGCCAGCAGCTTTGGGGGGTACCAAGAGACCCAGTACTTC.

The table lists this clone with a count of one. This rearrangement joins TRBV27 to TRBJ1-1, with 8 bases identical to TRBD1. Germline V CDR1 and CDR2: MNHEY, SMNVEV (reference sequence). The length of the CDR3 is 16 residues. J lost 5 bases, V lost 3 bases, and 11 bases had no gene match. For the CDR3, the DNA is TGTGCCAGCAGTTTTAACTCATGGACAGGGAAAACTGAAGCTTTCTTT. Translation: CASSFNSWTGKTEAFF.

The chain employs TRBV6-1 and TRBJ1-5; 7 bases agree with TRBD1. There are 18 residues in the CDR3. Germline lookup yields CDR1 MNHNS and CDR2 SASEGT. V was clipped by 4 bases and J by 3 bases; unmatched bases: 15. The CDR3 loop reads CASSGKGAPRTINQPQHF. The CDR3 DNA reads TGTGCCAGCAGTGGAAAGGGGGCCCCCAGAACCATCAATCAGCCCCAGCATTTT.

The CDR3 coding sequence is TGTGCCAGCAGCGTAGCTTGGTCTAGCGGGGCGAGCTCCTACAATGAGCAGTTCTTC. Residues: CASSVAWSSGASSYNEQFF. The V call is TRBV9, the J call TRBJ2-1; TRBD2 matches 9 bases. CDR3 length: 19 residues. V trimming: 0 bases; J trimming: 0 bases; junction bases outside the gene matches: 10. Germline V lookup: CDR1 SGDLS, CDR2 YYNGEE.

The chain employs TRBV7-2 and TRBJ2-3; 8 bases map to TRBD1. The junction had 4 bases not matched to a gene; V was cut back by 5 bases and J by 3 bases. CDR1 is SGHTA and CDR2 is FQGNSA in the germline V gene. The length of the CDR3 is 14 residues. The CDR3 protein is CASSQGQVTDTQYF. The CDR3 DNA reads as TGTGCCAGCAGCCAGGGACAGGTTACAGATACGCAGTATTTT.

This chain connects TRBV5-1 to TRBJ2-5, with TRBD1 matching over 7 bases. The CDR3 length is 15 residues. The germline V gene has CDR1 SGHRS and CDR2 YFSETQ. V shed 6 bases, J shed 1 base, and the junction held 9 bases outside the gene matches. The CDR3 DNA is TGCGCCAGCACTTCCATAGGGACAGTCCAAGAGACCCAGTACTTC. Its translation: CASTSIGTVQETQYF.

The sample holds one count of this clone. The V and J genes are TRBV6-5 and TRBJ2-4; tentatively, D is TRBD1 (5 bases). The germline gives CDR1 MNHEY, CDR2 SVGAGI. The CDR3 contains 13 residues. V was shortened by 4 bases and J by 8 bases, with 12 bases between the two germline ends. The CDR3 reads CASSLQEAHIQYF. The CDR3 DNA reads TGTGCCAGCAGTTTACAGGAAGCCCACATTCAGTACTTC.

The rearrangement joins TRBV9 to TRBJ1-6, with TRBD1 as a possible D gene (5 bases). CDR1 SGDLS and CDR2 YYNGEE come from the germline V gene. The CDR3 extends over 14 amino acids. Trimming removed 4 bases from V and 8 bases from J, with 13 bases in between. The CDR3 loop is CASSLVQTDSPLHF. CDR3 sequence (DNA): TGTGCCAGCAGCCTAGTACAGACAGATTCACCCCTCCACTTT. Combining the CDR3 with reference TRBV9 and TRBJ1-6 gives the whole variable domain DSGVTQTPKHLITATGQRVTLRCSPRSGDLSVYWYQQSLDQGLQFLIQYYNGEERAKGNILERFSAQQFPDLHSELNLSSLELGDSALYFCASSLVQTDSPLHFGNGTRLTVT.

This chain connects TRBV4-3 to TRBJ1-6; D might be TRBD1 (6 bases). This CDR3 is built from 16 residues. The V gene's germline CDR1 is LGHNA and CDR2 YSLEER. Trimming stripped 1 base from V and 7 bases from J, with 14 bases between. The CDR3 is CASSQVLTGRNSPLHF. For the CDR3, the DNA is TGCGCCAGCAGCCAAGTTTTAACAGGGAGAAATTCACCCCTCCACTTT.

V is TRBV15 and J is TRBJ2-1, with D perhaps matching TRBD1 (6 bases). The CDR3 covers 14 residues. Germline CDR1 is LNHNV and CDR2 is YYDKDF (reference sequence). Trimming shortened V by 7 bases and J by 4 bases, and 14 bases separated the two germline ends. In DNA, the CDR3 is TGTGCCACCATCTCAGGGACACAGTACAATGAGCAGTTCTTC. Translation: CATISGTQYNEQFF.

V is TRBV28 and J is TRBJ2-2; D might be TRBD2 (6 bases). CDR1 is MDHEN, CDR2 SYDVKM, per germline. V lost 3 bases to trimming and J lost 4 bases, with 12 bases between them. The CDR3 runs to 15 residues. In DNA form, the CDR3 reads TGTGCCAGCAGTTTTTATCGCGGGGTCACCGGGGAGCTGTTTTTT. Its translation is CASSFYRGVTGELFF. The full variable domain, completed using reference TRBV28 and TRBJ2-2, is DVKVTQSSRYLVKRTGEKVFLECVQDMDHENMFWYRQDPGLGLRLIYFSYDVKMKEKGDIPEGYSVSREKKERFSLILESASTNQTSMYLCASSFYRGVTGELFFGEGSRLTVL.

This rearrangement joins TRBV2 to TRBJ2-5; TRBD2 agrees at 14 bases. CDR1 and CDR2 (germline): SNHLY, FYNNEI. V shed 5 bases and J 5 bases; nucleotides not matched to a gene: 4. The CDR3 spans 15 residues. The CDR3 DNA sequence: TGTGCCAGCAGTCAGGGACTAGCGGGGGTGGAGACCCAGTACTTC. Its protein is CASSQGLAGVETQYF.

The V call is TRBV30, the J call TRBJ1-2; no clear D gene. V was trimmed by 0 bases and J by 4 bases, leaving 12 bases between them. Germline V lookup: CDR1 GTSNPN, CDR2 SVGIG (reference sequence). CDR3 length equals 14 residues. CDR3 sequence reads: CAWSVRRRGYGYTF. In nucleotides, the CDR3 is TGTGCCTGGAGTGTACGTAGACGCGGCTATGGCTACACCTTC.

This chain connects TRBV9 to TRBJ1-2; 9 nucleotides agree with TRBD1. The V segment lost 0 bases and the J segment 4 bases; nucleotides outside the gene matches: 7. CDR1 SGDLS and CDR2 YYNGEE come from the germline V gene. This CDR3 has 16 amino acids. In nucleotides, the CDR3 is TGTGCCAGCAGCGTAGGGGACGGGACAGGGTTCTATGGCTACACCTTC. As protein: CASSVGDGTGFYGYTF.

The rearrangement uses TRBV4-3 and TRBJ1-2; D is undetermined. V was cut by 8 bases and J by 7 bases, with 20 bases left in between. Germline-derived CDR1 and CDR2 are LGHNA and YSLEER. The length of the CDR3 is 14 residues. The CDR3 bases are TGCGCCAGCGCAACGTATCCAACAAACCGTGGCTACACCTTC. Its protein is CASATYPTNRGYTF.

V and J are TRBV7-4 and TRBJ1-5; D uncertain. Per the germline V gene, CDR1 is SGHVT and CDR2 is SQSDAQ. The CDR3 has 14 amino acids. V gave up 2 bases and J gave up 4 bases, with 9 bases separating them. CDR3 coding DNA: TGTGCCAGCAGCTTATGGCAGGTGAATCAGCCCCAGCATTTT. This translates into CASSLWQVNQPQHF.

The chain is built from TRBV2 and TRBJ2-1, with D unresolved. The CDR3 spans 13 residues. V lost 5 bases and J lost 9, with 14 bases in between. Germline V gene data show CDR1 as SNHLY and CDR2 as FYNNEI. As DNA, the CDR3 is TGTGCCAGCAGTTGGGCAGGTTTGGGTGAGCAGTTCTTC. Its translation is CASSWAGLGEQFF.

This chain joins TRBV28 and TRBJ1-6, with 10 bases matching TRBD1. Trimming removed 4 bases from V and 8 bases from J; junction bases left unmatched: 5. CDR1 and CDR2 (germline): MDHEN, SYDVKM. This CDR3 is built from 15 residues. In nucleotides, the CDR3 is TGTGCCAGCAGTTCCGCCGGGACAGGGGATTCACCCCTCCACTTT. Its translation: CASSSAGTGDSPLHF. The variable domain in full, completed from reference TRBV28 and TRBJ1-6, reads DVKVTQSSRYLVKRTGEKVFLECVQDMDHENMFWYRQDPGLGLRLIYFSYDVKMKEKGDIPEGYSVSREKKERFSLILESASTNQTSMYLCASSSAGTGDSPLHFGNGTRLTVT.

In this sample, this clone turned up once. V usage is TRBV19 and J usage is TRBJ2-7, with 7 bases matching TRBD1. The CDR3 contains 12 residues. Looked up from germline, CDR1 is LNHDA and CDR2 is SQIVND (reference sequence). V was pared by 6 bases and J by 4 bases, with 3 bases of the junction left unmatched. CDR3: CASRDRRYEQYF. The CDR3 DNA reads TGTGCCAGTAGGGACAGGAGATACGAGCAGTACTTC.

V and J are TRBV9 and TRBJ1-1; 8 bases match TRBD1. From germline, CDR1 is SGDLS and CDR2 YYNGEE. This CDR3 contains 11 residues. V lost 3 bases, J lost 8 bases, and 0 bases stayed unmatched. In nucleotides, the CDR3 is TGTGCCAGCAGCGGGGACAGGGAAGCTTTCTTT. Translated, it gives CASSGDREAFF.

The DNA of the CDR3 is TGCGCCAGCGGTACGACAGGGGGGACTGGAAACACCATATATTTT. Translation: CASGTTGGTGNTIYF. The V and J genes are TRBV5-1 and TRBJ1-3, with TRBD1 matching over 9 bases. The germline gives CDR1 SGHRS, CDR2 YFSETQ. J lost 2 bases, V lost 7 bases, and 7 bases had no gene match. The length of the CDR3 is 15 residues.